This T cell receptor (beta chain) was sequenced for a study of blood T cell repertoires in COVID-19. Study-wide background: Sites across the United States, Italy and Spain contributed samples from acute and convalescent COVID-19.

CDR1 and CDR2 (germline): ENHRY, SYGVKD. V gave up 2 bases and J gave up 1 base, with 10 bases separating them. This CDR3 has 15 residues. Per the original methods: Researchers report that nucleated cell counts were estimated from reference gene primer amplification. Repertoires were generated with immunoSEQ multiplex PCR, while TCRdb's copy carries only in-frame clones and drops some. V and J calls and clone size are those listed in that table; D and trimming were worked out from the DNA. The table lists about 41,000 clones, 87% of them singletons. V is TRBV10-3 and J is TRBJ2-3, with D possibly matching TRBD2 (6 bases). This sequence originates from a man aged 60 to 75 with acute or convalescent COVID-19. The sequenced sample consisted of peripheral blood. The CDR3 DNA is TGTGCCATCAGTGAGGCCGGACTACGCACAGATACGCAGTATTTT. Protein product: CAISEAGLRTDTQYF.